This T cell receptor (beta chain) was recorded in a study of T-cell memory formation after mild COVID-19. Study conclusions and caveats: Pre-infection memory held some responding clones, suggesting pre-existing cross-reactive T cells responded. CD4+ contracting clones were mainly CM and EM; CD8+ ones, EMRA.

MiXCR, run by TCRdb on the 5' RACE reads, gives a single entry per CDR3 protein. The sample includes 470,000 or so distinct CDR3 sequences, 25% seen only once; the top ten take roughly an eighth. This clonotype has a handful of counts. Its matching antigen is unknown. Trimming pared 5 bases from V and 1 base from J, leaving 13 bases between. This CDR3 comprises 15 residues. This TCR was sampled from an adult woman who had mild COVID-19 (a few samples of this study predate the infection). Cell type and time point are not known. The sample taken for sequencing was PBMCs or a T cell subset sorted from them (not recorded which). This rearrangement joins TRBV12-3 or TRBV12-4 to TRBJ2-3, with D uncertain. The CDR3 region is CASSGVGPGTDTQYF. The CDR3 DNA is TGTGCCAGCAGTGGCGTTGGGCCTGGCACAGATACGCAGTATTTT.